One and the same sample provided the 20 T cell receptor beta chains below, sequenced in a study of blood T cell repertoires in COVID-19. Sequencing used immunoSEQ multiplex PCR; TCRdb keeps in-frame clones, though not all of them. This sample has 290,000 or so clones, with approximately 78% found just once. Specimen: PBMCs or T cells enriched from blood (not recorded which). Receptor source: a man aged 35-49 years who had been exposed to COVID-19.

The V gene is TRBV6-5, the J gene TRBJ2-1; 9 bases fit TRBD2. J gave up 8 bases and V 6 bases, and 11 bases lay outside the gene matches. The CDR3 is made up of 15 amino acids. Germline lookup yields CDR1 MNHEY and CDR2 SVGAGI. The CDR3 DNA reads TGTGCCAGCAGAGTAATAGCGGGAGCTCGGGATGAGCAGTTCTTC. It codes for CASRVIAGARDEQFF.

The chain links TRBV30 to TRBJ2-5, with TRBD2 as a possible D gene (5 bases). The germline CDR1 and CDR2 sequences are GTSNPN and SVGIG (reference sequence). V gave up 8 bases and J gave up 3 bases, with 13 bases separating them. The length of the CDR3 is 12 residues. CDR3 region: CAGKTGKETQYF. The DNA for the CDR3 is TGTGCCGGGAAGACCGGGAAAGAGACCCAGTACTTC.

The chain combines TRBV6-1 with TRBJ2-7; a weak D match, TRBD2 (5 bases). Per germline, CDR1 MNHNS and CDR2 SASEGT. The germline V and J ends were trimmed by 6 bases and 1 base, with 13 bases remaining between them. The CDR3 is 14 residues long. CDR3 sequence: CASRDGLSSYEQYF. DNA of the CDR3: TGTGCCAGCAGAGACGGACTTTCTTCCTACGAGCAGTACTTC.

The chain recombines TRBV19 with TRBJ1-1; D perhaps matches TRBD1 (6 bases). The CDR3 runs 15 residues. From germline, CDR1 is LNHDA and CDR2 SQIVND (reference sequence). V dropped 3 bases and J dropped 5 bases, with 16 bases sitting between them. As DNA, the CDR3 is TGTGCCAGTAGTATTCCGGCAGGGGTCCTGACTGAAGCTTTCTTT. It codes for CASSIPAGVLTEAFF.

This clone was recorded many times. This chain uses TRBV27 with TRBJ2-7; TRBD2 matches at 8 bases. CDR3 length equals 14 residues. Germline assignment: CDR1 MNHEY and CDR2 SMNVEV (reference sequence). V lost 5 bases and J lost 2; bases outside the gene matches: 5. CDR3 protein: CASSRTSGPYEQYF. In DNA form, the CDR3 reads TGTGCCAGCAGTCGTACTAGCGGTCCCTACGAGCAGTACTTC.

This clone came up a few times. The rearrangement joins TRBV3-1 (or the pseudogene TRBV3-2) to TRBJ2-7; tentatively, D is TRBD2 (6 bases). CDR3 length: 14 amino acids. The germline V and J ends were trimmed by 2 bases and 9 bases, with 17 bases remaining between them. Germline values: CDR1 LGHDT, CDR2 YNNKEL (reference sequence). The CDR3 region has the DNA TGTGCCAGCAGCCAAATGGCTAGCGCAGGCGGGCAGTACTTC. It translates to CASSQMASAGGQYF.

The chain has TRBV27 and TRBJ1-4; no firm D call. CDR3 size: 13 residues. Germline CDR1 and CDR2: MNHEY and SMNVEV (reference sequence). V lost 5 bases and J 8 bases, leaving 12 bases between the germline ends. Written as DNA, the CDR3 is TGTGCCAGCAGTGCCCCGTCGAGGGAAAAACTGTTTTTT. It codes for CASSAPSREKLFF.

The genes are TRBV19 and TRBJ1-2; 8 bases match TRBD1. The ends lost 4 bases at V and 3 bases at J; junction bases unmatched: 10. The CDR3 totals 16 residues. Germline V gene sequence: CDR1 LNHDA, CDR2 SQIVND (reference sequence). CDR3 DNA: TGTGCCAGTAGTACCCGACAGGGGAGGGTTGACTATGGCTACACCTTC. Translated, it gives CASSTRQGRVDYGYTF. The full variable domain, with the rest looked up from reference TRBV19 and TRBJ1-2, is DGGITQSPKYLFRKEGQNVTLSCEQNLNHDAMYWYRQDPGQGLRLIYYSQIVNDFQKGDIAEGYSVSREKKESFPLTVTSAQKNPTAFYLCASSTRQGRVDYGYTFGSGTRLTVV.

This clone was detected a few times. For the CDR3, the DNA is TGTGCCAGCAGCTTAGGGGGGGCAGATACGCAGTATTTT. This translates into CASSLGGADTQYF. The chain has TRBV5-4 and TRBJ2-3; the D gene is possibly TRBD2 (7 bases). Deletions cut 2 bases from V and 4 bases from J, with 8 bases between. This CDR3 contains 13 residues. Looked up from germline, CDR1 is SGHNT and CDR2 is YYREEE (reference sequence).

The chain is built from TRBV6-5 and TRBJ2-7; TRBD1 is a possible D gene (5 bases). Germline V gene sequence: CDR1 MNHEY, CDR2 SVGAGI. The ends were cut back, 6 bases at V and 0 bases at J, with 15 bases in the middle. CDR3 length equals 15 residues. The CDR3 loop is CASRTGQGYSYEQYF. The CDR3 nucleotides are TGTGCCAGCAGAACCGGGCAGGGCTACTCCTACGAGCAGTACTTC.

The rearrangement joins TRBV12-3 or TRBV12-4 to TRBJ2-2; possibly TRBD2 for D (6 bases). The CDR3 runs to 13 residues. The ends were cut back, 9 bases at V and 7 bases at J, with 15 bases in the middle. The CDR3 DNA reads as TGTGCCAGTAGGGAGCTGGAGGGCGGGGAGCTGTTTTTT. Protein sequence: CASRELEGGELFF.

CDR3 nucleotides: TGCGCCAGCAGCCAGTATACGGGGGATTATAGCAATCAGCCCCAGCATTTT. Translation gives CASSQYTGDYSNQPQHF. This sequence joins TRBV4-1 and TRBJ1-5, with D possibly TRBD1 on 5 matching bases. CDR1 is MGHRA, CDR2 YSYEKL, per germline. The germline V and J ends were trimmed by 3 bases and 0 bases, with 15 bases remaining between them. The length of the CDR3 is 17 residues.

The chain is built from TRBV7-3 and TRBJ2-2; 8 bases align to TRBD1. Germline CDR1 reads SGHTA; CDR2 reads FQGTGA. The V segment lost 7 bases and the J segment 2 bases; nucleotides outside the gene matches: 3. The CDR3 has 14 residues. In DNA form, the CDR3 reads TGTGCCAGCACGGGACAGGCTAACACCGGGGAGCTGTTTTTT. Translation: CASTGQANTGELFF.

Turning to this clone: This sample also contains other DNA sequences that code for the same CDR3. The rearrangement links TRBV30 to TRBJ2-1, with D hard to call. V was pared by 4 bases and J by 4 bases, with 5 bases between. The CDR3 consists of 11 residues. From germline, CDR1 is GTSNPN and CDR2 SVGIG (reference sequence). This CDR3 reads CAWTLYNEQFF. CDR3 nucleotides: TGTGCCTGGACCTTATACAATGAGCAGTTCTTC. Complete variable domain (other parts from reference TRBV30 and TRBJ2-1): SQTIHQWPATLVQPVGSPLSLECTVEGTSNPNLYWYRQAAGRGLQLLFYSVGIGQISSEVPQNLSASRPQDRQFILSSKKLLLSDSGFYLCAWTLYNEQFFGPGTRLTVL.

In DNA form, the CDR3 reads TGTGCCAGCAGATCATCTTTGGGGACTCGCTACACCTTC. Its translation: CASRSSLGTRYTF. V is TRBV7-9 and J is TRBJ1-2; possible D gene TRBD1, 5 bases. CDR1 SEHNR and CDR2 FQNEAQ come from the germline V gene (reference sequence). Trimming left V 6 bases short and J 9 bases short, with 17 bases between. The CDR3 covers 13 residues.

The chain employs TRBV9 and TRBJ1-1, with 9 bases lining up with TRBD1. Germline V gene data show CDR1 as SGDLS and CDR2 as YYNGEE. The CDR3 length is 15 residues. V gave up 1 base and J gave up 4 bases; unmatched junction bases: 5. CDR3 region: CASSVLQGAGTEAFF. The CDR3 coding sequence is TGTGCCAGCAGCGTACTACAGGGGGCAGGCACTGAAGCTTTCTTT.

The table lists this clone with a few counts. The chain is built from TRBV3-1 (or the pseudogene TRBV3-2) and TRBJ2-2, with D tentatively TRBD2 (6 bases). The length of the CDR3 is 13 residues. V gave up 4 bases and J gave up 7 bases, with 10 bases separating them. Germline CDR1 reads LGHDT; CDR2 reads YNNKEL (reference sequence). Written as DNA, the CDR3 is TGTGCCAGCAGCCTTCGGAGGGGCGGGGAGCTGTTTTTT. Residues: CASSLRRGGELFF.

Only a few counts were recorded for this clone. This rearrangement joins TRBV29-1 to TRBJ1-2; TRBD1 is a possible D gene (6 bases). Trimming removed 8 bases from V and 4 bases from J, with 17 bases in between. Germline-derived CDR1 and CDR2 are SQVTM and ANQGSEA. The CDR3 totals 13 residues. The CDR3 protein is CSTLGGATYGYTF. In DNA form, the CDR3 reads TGCAGCACCCTGGGGGGGGCTACCTATGGCTACACCTTC.

This rearrangement joins TRBV2 to TRBJ1-4, with a possible D match to TRBD1 (5 bases). The germline gives CDR1 SNHLY, CDR2 FYNNEI. The CDR3 has 14 residues. Trimming stripped 6 bases from V and 7 bases from J, with 15 bases between. This chain's CDR3 is CASRAGLLGEKLFF. In nucleotides, the CDR3 is TGTGCCAGCAGGGCAGGGTTACTCGGTGAAAAACTGTTTTTT.

V usage is TRBV30 and J usage is TRBJ1-6, with 7 bases lining up with TRBD1. Germline-derived CDR1 and CDR2 are GTSNPN and SVGIG (reference sequence). The V gene end was trimmed by 3 bases and the J gene end by 7 bases; junction bases not matched to a gene: 6. This CDR3 spans 14 amino acids. CDR3 residues: CAWSQGQRNSPLHF. Written as DNA, the CDR3 is TGTGCCTGGAGCCAGGGACAGCGCAATTCACCCCTCCACTTT.